Listed below are T cell receptor beta chains from one sample, sequenced in a study of T cell repertoires in cytomegalovirus infection. TCRdb used MiXCR to reprocess the reads, holding one entry per CDR3 protein. The sample has about 680,000 distinct CDR3 sequences, 20% to 25% seen once. The sample was CD8+ T cells from PBMCs. The source of these receptors is a human donor in good health (CMV status not recorded). Some clones in this sample may be carry-over from other donors' samples. Each CDR3 is given with its conserved first and last residue. The D gene is left open where the match is weak. A clone size is listed for some rows: how often the clone was seen (once, few, many), or a class if it is expanded.

>TRBD1|-|TRBJ2-2|TRBV7-9
CASSIFDRVKWTGELFF
TGTGCCAGCAGCATCTTCGACAGGGTTAAATGGACCGGGGAGCTGTTTTTT
>-|few|TRBJ2-5|TRBV6-5
CASSYSPGLETQYF
TGTGCCAGCAGTTACTCCCCCGGTTTGGAGACCCAGTACTTC
>-|many|TRBJ1-1|TRBV28
CASSFRGSENTEAFF
TGTGCCAGCAGTTTCAGGGGCTCCGAGAACACTGAAGCTTTCTTT
>-|few|TRBJ1-1|TRBV4-1
CASSQVWAGTAPPNTEAFF
TGCGCCAGCAGCCAAGTCTGGGCTGGTACGGCTCCGCCTAACACTGAAGCTTTCTTT
>-|few|TRBJ2-1|TRBV15
CATSRDRFLYNDEQFF
TGTGCCACCAGCAGAGATAGATTCCTCTACAATGATGAGCAGTTCTTC
>-|few|TRBJ1-5|TRBV27
CASSLGPQLNQPQHF
TGTGCCAGCAGTTTAGGACCACAACTCAATCAGCCCCAGCATTTT
>-|-|TRBJ2-2|TRBV4-1
CASSLLGGYDTGELFF
TGCGCCAGCAGCCTACTGGGGGGCTACGACACCGGGGAGCTGTTTTTT
>-|few|TRBJ2-2|TRBV7-9
CASSLGPVPNTGELFF
TGTGCCAGCAGCTTAGGTCCTGTCCCTAACACCGGGGAGCTGTTTTTT
>-|many|TRBJ1-2|TRBV7-2
CASSLQGYYGYTF
TGTGCCAGCAGCTTACAGGGGTACTATGGCTACACCTTC
>-|few|TRBJ1-2|TRBV28
CASSSPVYGYTF
TGTGCCAGCAGTTCCCCCGTCTATGGCTACACCTTC